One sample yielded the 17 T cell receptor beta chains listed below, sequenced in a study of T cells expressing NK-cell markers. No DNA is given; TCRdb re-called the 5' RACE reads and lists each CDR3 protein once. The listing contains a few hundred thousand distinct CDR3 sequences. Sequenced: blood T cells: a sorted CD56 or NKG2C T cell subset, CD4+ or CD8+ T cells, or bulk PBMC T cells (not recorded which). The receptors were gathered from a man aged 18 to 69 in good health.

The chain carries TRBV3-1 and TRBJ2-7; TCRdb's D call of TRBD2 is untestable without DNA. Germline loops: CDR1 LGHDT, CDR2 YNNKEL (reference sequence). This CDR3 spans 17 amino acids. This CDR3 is CASSPYYSGSFSYEQYF.

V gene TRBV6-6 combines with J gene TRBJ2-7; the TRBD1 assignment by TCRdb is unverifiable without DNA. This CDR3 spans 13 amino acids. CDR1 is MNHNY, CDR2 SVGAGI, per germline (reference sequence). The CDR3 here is CASSDGTVQEQYF.

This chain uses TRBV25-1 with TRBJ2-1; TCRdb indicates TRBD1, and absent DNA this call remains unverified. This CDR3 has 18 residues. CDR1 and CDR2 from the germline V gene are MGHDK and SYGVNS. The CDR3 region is CASSESWLAPGGFHEQFF.

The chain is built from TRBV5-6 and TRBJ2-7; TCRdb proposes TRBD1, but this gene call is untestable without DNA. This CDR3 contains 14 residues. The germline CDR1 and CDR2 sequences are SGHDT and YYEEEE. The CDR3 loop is CASSRGQGAREQYF.

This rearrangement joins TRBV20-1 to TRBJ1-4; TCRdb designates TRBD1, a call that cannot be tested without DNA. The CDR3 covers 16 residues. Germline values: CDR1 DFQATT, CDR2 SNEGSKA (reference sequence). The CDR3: CSARDLGTGISEKLFF.

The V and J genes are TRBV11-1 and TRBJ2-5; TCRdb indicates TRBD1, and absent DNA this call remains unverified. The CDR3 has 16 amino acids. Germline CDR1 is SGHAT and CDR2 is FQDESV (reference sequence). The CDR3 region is CASSLELGTVQETQYF.

The CDR3 here is CASRDVAYEQYF. V gene TRBV6-1 combines with J gene TRBJ2-7. This CDR3 is 12 amino acids long. Per germline, CDR1 MNHNS and CDR2 SASEGT.

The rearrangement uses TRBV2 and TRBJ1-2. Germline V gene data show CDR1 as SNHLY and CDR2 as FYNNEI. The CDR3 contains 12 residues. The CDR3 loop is CASSVFEEGYTF.

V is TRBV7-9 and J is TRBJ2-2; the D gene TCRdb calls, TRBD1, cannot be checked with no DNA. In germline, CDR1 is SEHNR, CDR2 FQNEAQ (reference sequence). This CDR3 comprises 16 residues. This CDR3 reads CASSLRGAQDGGELFF.

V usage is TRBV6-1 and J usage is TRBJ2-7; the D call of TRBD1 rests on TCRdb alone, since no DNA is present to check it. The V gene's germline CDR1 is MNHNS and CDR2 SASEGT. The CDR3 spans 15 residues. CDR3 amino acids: CASSRDPGATYEQYF.

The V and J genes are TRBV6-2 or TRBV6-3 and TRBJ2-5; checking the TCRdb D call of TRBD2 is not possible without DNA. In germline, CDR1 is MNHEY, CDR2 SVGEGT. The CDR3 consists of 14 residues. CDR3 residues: CASSRLAGRETQYF.

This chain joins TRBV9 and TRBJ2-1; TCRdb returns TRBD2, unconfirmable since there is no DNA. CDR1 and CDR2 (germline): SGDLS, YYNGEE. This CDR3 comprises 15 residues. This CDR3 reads CASSPGGLAANEQFF.

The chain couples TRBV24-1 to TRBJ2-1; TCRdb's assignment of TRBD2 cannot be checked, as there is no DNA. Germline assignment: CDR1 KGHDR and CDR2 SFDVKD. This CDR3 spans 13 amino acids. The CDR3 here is CATSEGLAHEQFF.

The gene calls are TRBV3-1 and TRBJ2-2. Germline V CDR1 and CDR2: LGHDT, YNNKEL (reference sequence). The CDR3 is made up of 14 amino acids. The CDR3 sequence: CASSQRSNTGELFF.

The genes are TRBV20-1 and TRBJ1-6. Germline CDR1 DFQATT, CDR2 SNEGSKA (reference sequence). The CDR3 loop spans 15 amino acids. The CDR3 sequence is CSARDGVRENSPLHF.

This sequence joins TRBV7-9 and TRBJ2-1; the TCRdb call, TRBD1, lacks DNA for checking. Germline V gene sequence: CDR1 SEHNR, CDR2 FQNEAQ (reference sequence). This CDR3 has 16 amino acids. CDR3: CASSSQGARTYNEQFF. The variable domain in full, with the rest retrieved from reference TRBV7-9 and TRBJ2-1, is DTGVSQNPRHKITKRGQNVTFRCDPISEHNRLYWYRQTLGQGPEFLTYFQNEAQLEKSRLLSDRFSAERPKGSFSTLEIQRTEQGDSAMYLCASSSQGARTYNEQFFGPGTRLTVL.

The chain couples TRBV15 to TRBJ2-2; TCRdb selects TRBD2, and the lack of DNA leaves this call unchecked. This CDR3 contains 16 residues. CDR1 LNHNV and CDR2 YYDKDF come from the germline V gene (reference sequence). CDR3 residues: CATSREIAGSTGELFF.